This T cell receptor beta chain emerged from a study of beta chain features in type 1 diabetes. The study, taken as a whole, reports: Researchers report that Type 1 diabetes patients had moderately but significantly shorter TCRB CDR3s across all four CD4+ subsets. There was a possibility that cDNA sequencing over-represented cells with high TCR expression. A pattern of fewer insertions and more deletions at VDJ junctions was seen in type 1 diabetes patients.

CD4+ naive, central memory, regulatory and stem cell-like memory cells were sorted via CD45RO/CCR7/CD25/CD127/CD95/CD27. On this clone itself: Its antigen is still unknown.

Expressed TCRB transcripts were sequenced because the entire RNA isolate underwent reverse transcription. About 3.57 million reads per sample on average were obtained from naive, central memory and regulatory T cell samples. Repertoires were generated with immunoSEQ multiplex PCR, while TCRdb's copy carries only in-frame clones and drops some. The sample consists of some 350,000 clones, roughly 13% of them appearing once. What was sequenced was naive CD4+ T cells from blood. The origin of this receptor is a woman aged 18-30 years with type 1 diabetes.

CDR3 sequence: CASRLQERVGETQYF. As DNA, the CDR3 is TGTGCCAGTAGACTACAGGAACGGGTAGGGGAGACCCAGTACTTC. This chain uses TRBV19 with TRBJ2-5; a possible D gene is TRBD1 (5 bases). With 6 bases removed from V and 5 bases from J, the gap between germline ends came to 19 bases. The CDR3 totals 15 residues. The germline V gene encodes CDR1 LNHDA and CDR2 SQIVND (reference sequence).